These 27 T cell receptor beta chains share one sample of origin, sequenced in a study of shared clonotypes between healthy human individuals. CD8 cells classed as naive were CD45RO-negative and positively selected for CCR7, excluding terminally differentiated effector memory CD45RA+ cells. Sequenced by immunoSEQ multiplex PCR; TCRdb stores in-frame clones only, minus some. The sample contains 660,000 or so clones, about 96% of which appear only once. Sequencing was done on a sample of naive CD8+ T cells sorted from blood. These receptors originate from a woman aged 30 to 39 in good health.

The V and J genes are TRBV5-4 and TRBJ2-5, with 10 bases that match TRBD2. V trimming: 4 bases; J trimming: 1 base; junction bases outside the gene matches: 4. From germline, CDR1 is SGHNT and CDR2 YYREEE (reference sequence). The CDR3 is 15 residues long. CDR3 coding DNA: TGTGCCAGCAGCGCCTGGACTAGCGGCCAAGAGACCCAGTACTTC. Translating it yields CASSAWTSGQETQYF.

The chain couples TRBV4-2 to TRBJ1-5, with D possibly TRBD1 on 5 matching bases. Trimming removed 1 base from V and 4 bases from J, with 5 bases in between. Germline values: CDR1 LGHNA, CDR2 YNFKEQ. This CDR3 comprises 13 residues. CDR3 in DNA: TGTGCCAGCAGCCAAGGGGGGAATCAGCCCCAGCATTTT. This codes for CASSQGGNQPQHF.

With regard to this clone: Relative to the germline gene, one junction end is altered; a read error may explain this. The V call is TRBV7-9, the J call TRBJ2-3; possible D gene TRBD2, 5 bases. The CDR3 consists of 8 residues. Germline V gene lookup returns CDR1 SEHNR and CDR2 FQNEAQ (reference sequence). The CDR3 sequence: CASSSGDF. In nucleotides, the CDR3 is TGTGCCAGCAGCTCCGGGGATTTT.

The chain couples TRBV6-1 to TRBJ2-7, with D possibly being TRBD1 or TRBD2 (5 bases each). The CDR3 totals 9 residues. V lost 8 bases and J 11 bases, leaving 10 bases between the germline ends. Germline assignment: CDR1 MNHNS and CDR2 SASEGT. This CDR3 is CASGTWEYF. As DNA, the CDR3 is TGTGCCAGCGGGACCTGGGAGTACTTC.

The rearrangement uses TRBV28 and TRBJ1-5; 7 nucleotides match TRBD1. Germline CDR1 MDHEN, CDR2 SYDVKM. The CDR3 extends over 14 amino acids. V shed 4 bases, J shed 3 bases, and the junction held 3 bases outside the gene matches. The CDR3 region is CASSWGQNNQPQHF. CDR3 coding DNA: TGTGCCAGCAGTTGGGGACAGAACAATCAGCCCCAGCATTTT.

In regard to this clone: Other DNA sequences in the same sample also yield this CDR3. The chain joins TRBV27 to TRBJ2-5; D not certain. Germline lookup yields CDR1 MNHEY and CDR2 SMNVEV (reference sequence). This CDR3 spans 12 amino acids. V gave up 2 bases and J gave up 5 bases, with 6 bases separating them. CDR3 in amino acids: CASSLGQETQYF. The CDR3 nucleotides are TGTGCCAGCAGTTTAGGCCAGGAGACCCAGTACTTC.

Worth noting for this clone: The sample has other DNA sequences that encode this CDR3 too. The V call is TRBV4-1, the J call TRBJ2-5; no reliable D call. Germline loops: CDR1 MGHRA, CDR2 YSYEKL. The CDR3 loop spans 13 amino acids. V was cut by 0 bases and J by 3 bases, with 5 bases left in between. CDR3 sequence (DNA): TGCGCCAGCAGCCAAGACGGAGAAGAGACCCAGTACTTC. Protein product: CASSQDGEETQYF.

J is TRBJ2-3 and V is TRBV27; a possible D gene is TRBD2 (6 bases). CDR3 length: 14 residues. Trimming shortened V by 5 bases and J by 8 bases, and 17 bases separated the two germline ends. CDR1 is MNHEY and CDR2 is SMNVEV in the germline V gene (reference sequence). Here the CDR3 DNA reads TGTGCCAGCAGTGCCAGCTTGGGGGGTGGTACGCAGTATTTT. Amino acids: CASSASLGGGTQYF.

The chain couples TRBV29-1 to TRBJ1-1, with TRBD1 as a possible D gene (5 bases). The germline gives CDR1 SQVTM, CDR2 ANQGSEA. The length of the CDR3 is 14 residues. Trimming stripped 7 bases from V and 4 bases from J, with 19 bases between. The CDR3 here is CSADWTGRGTEAFF. The CDR3 region has the DNA TGCAGCGCTGATTGGACGGGGAGGGGCACTGAAGCTTTCTTT.

Turning to this clone: Other DNA sequences in the sample encode the same CDR3. CDR3 DNA sequence: TGTGCCACCAGCAGAGATCTATCTAGCGGGAGTTACGAGCAGTACTTC. This codes for CATSRDLSSGSYEQYF. The chain employs TRBV15 and TRBJ2-7, with TRBD2 matching 10 bases. Germline CDR1 reads LNHNV; CDR2 reads YYDKDF (reference sequence). The CDR3 runs to 16 residues. The V gene end was trimmed by 0 bases and the J gene end by 4 bases; junction bases not matched to a gene: 6. The full variable domain, its missing parts supplied by reference TRBV15 and TRBJ2-7, is DAMVIQNPRYQVTQFGKPVTLSCSQTLNHNVMYWYQQKSSQAPKLLFHYYDKDFNNEADTPDNFQSRRPNTSFCFLDIRSPGLGDTAMYLCATSRDLSSGSYEQYFGPGTRLTVT.

The chain links TRBV10-2 to TRBJ2-3; D call uncertain. The V gene lost 2 bases and the J gene lost 5 bases, with 2 bases spanning the gap. The germline V gene encodes CDR1 WSHSY and CDR2 SAAADI. The CDR3 consists of 11 residues. CDR3 in amino acids: CASSEGDTQYF. The CDR3 nucleotides are TGCGCCAGCAGTGAGGGAGATACGCAGTATTTT.

This sequence joins TRBV5-6 and TRBJ2-2; 12 bases match TRBD2. J gave up 6 bases and V 0 bases, and 3 bases lay outside the gene matches. From germline, CDR1 is SGHDT and CDR2 YYEEEE. This CDR3 has 16 amino acids. CDR3 protein: CASSLGLAGDPGELFF. The CDR3 nucleotides are TGTGCCAGCAGCTTGGGACTAGCGGGAGATCCCGGGGAGCTGTTTTTT.

V is TRBV7-6 and J is TRBJ2-1; TRBD2 aligns across 9 bases. Unmatched junction bases numbered 17, after V lost 8 bases and J lost 6 bases. The V gene's germline CDR1 is SGHVS and CDR2 FNYEAQ. This CDR3 region has 17 residues. In DNA, the CDR3 is TGTGCCAGCGGGGGAGTCATTAGCGGGAGAGTAGGCAATGAGCAGTTCTTC. It codes for CASGGVISGRVGNEQFF.

The J gene is TRBJ2-6, the V gene TRBV19; no reliable D call. Per germline, CDR1 LNHDA and CDR2 SQIVND (reference sequence). The CDR3 spans 13 residues. V shed 6 bases and J shed 0 bases, with 3 bases lying between them. The CDR3: CASSDSGANVLTF. The CDR3 DNA sequence: TGTGCCAGTAGCGACTCTGGGGCCAACGTCCTGACTTTC.

This chain uses TRBV28 with TRBJ1-1; D call uncertain. The ends were cut back, 2 bases at V and 5 bases at J, with 15 bases in the middle. Germline values: CDR1 MDHEN, CDR2 SYDVKM. The length of the CDR3 is 15 residues. CDR3 sequence: CASSLTIGVGTEAFF. CDR3 coding DNA: TGTGCCAGCAGTTTAACGATAGGAGTTGGAACTGAAGCTTTCTTT.

The chain combines TRBV7-9 with TRBJ2-3, with a weak D call TRBD2 (6 bases). The CDR3 sequence is 15 residues long. With 7 bases removed from V and 5 bases from J, the gap between germline ends came to 19 bases. Per germline, CDR1 SEHNR and CDR2 FQNEAQ (reference sequence). DNA of the CDR3: TGTGCCAGCAAGGAGGGCCTCTTTCTCCAAGATACGCAGTATTTT. Protein sequence: CASKEGLFLQDTQYF.

This clone was counted once. The CDR3 here is CASRKRDKNIQYF. The CDR3 region has the DNA TGTGCCAGCAGGAAACGGGACAAAAACATTCAGTACTTC. The chain couples TRBV6-5 to TRBJ2-4; weak D call: TRBD2 (5 bases). Trimming cost V 6 bases and J 3 bases, with 9 bases left between them. CDR1 and CDR2 (germline): MNHEY, SVGAGI. This CDR3 region has 13 residues.

Only a few counts were recorded for this clone. The J gene is TRBJ2-6, the V gene TRBV27; no reliable D call. The CDR3 length is 14 residues. Germline values: CDR1 MNHEY, CDR2 SMNVEV (reference sequence). V was shortened by 4 bases and J by 0 bases, with 4 bases between the two germline ends. CDR3 loop: CASSSDSGANVLTF. The DNA of the CDR3 is TGTGCCAGCAGTTCCGACTCTGGGGCCAACGTCCTGACTTTC.

This clone was picked up one time. Other DNA sequences of this sample code for an identical CDR3. This chain connects TRBV11-2 to TRBJ2-7; D call uncertain. With 1 base removed from V and 2 bases from J, the gap between germline ends came to 6 bases. The CDR3 covers 13 residues. Looked up from germline, CDR1 is SGHAT and CDR2 is FQNNGV. CDR3 DNA: TGTGCCAGCAGCTTAGGATTAACCTACGAGCAGTACTTC. This codes for CASSLGLTYEQYF.

The V and J genes are TRBV13 and TRBJ1-1; possibly TRBD1 for D (5 bases). Germline V lookup: CDR1 PRHDT, CDR2 FYEKMQ (reference sequence). The CDR3 loop spans 14 amino acids. Trimming shortened V by 2 bases and J by 1 base, and 8 bases separated the two germline ends. The CDR3 protein is CASSLRQGNTEAFF. CDR3 bases: TGTGCCAGCAGCTTAAGGCAGGGGAACACTGAAGCTTTCTTT.

As concerns this clone: This sample includes further DNA sequences coding for the same CDR3. V usage is TRBV5-1 and J usage is TRBJ1-1; D gene uncertain. The CDR3 spans 11 residues. CDR1 and CDR2 (germline): SGHRS, YFSETQ. Trimming left V 2 bases short and J 6 bases short, with 5 bases between. This chain's CDR3 is CASSFGAEAFF. The CDR3, as DNA: TGCGCCAGCAGCTTTGGTGCTGAAGCTTTCTTT.

The V and J genes are TRBV9 and TRBJ2-3, with 7 bases fitting TRBD1. Germline CDR1 SGDLS, CDR2 YYNGEE. This CDR3 has 15 residues. The V gene end was trimmed by 4 bases and the J gene end by 0 bases; junction bases not matched to a gene: 5. CDR3: CASSRQGASTDTQYF. CDR3 DNA: TGTGCCAGCAGCCGACAGGGAGCTAGCACAGATACGCAGTATTTT.

The chain combines TRBV2 with TRBJ2-2; 8 bases are a match to TRBD2. Per germline, CDR1 SNHLY and CDR2 FYNNEI. The length of the CDR3 is 14 residues. Germline trimming cut 8 bases from V and 2 bases from J; bases unmatched to any gene: 4. The DNA of the CDR3 is TGTGCCAGCGGCGGGAGGACCAACACCGGGGAGCTGTTTTTT. It codes for CASGGRTNTGELFF.

The chain has TRBV5-4 and TRBJ2-1, with a weak D call TRBD1 (6 bases). The germline gives CDR1 SGHNT, CDR2 YYREEE (reference sequence). This CDR3 has 12 residues. V was cut by 0 bases and J by 8 bases, with 6 bases left in between. The CDR3, as DNA: TGTGCCAGCAGCTTGGAGGGGGATGAGCAGTTCTTC. It encodes CASSLEGDEQFF.

V and J are TRBV27 and TRBJ1-2; TRBD1 matches 9 bases. The CDR3 runs to 14 residues. Looked up from germline, CDR1 is MNHEY and CDR2 is SMNVEV (reference sequence). The J segment lost 4 bases and the V segment lost 6 bases, leaving 6 bases of the junction unmatched. CDR3 DNA sequence: TGTGCCAGCAGCCCCGGACAGGGGACCTATGGCTACACCTTC. Translation gives CASSPGQGTYGYTF.

In the case of this clone: Germline and junction disagree at one end, which may indicate a read error. The same CDR3 is also encoded by other DNA sequences in this sample. The chain is built from TRBV28 and TRBJ1-1, with 7 positions matching TRBD1. The CDR3 totals 14 residues. Germline loops: CDR1 MDHEN, CDR2 SYDVKM. CDR3: CASSFEGAVTEAFF. CDR3 bases: TGTGCCAGTAGTTTTGAGGGGGCGGTGACTGAAGCTTTCTTT.

The rearrangement joins TRBV9 to TRBJ2-2; D not resolved. Germline V gives CDR1 SGDLS, CDR2 YYNGEE. V lost 0 bases and J 2 bases, leaving 5 bases between the germline ends. The CDR3 totals 14 residues. CDR3: CASSVDTNTGELFF. The DNA of the CDR3 is TGTGCCAGCAGCGTAGACACAAACACCGGGGAGCTGTTTTTT.